This T cell receptor beta chain emerged from a study of T cell changes during pregnancy in multiple sclerosis. This clone was seen a single time. TCRdb's copy holds only in-frame clones and misses some; the assay was immunoSEQ multiplex PCR. The top ten hold less than 1.5% of the sample, which has over 40,000 clones, about nine tenths seen once. J was trimmed by 1 base and V by 6 bases; bases with no gene match: 7. Germline V CDR1 and CDR2: SNHLY, FYNNEI. CDR3 length: 15 amino acids. The gene calls are TRBV2 and TRBJ2-7; 9 positions agree with TRBD1. This clonotype was obtained from a female donor with multiple sclerosis, enrolled in a pregnancy study. The input for sequencing was CD4+ T cells from peripheral blood mononuclear cells, taken in the second trimester of pregnancy. Written as DNA, the CDR3 is TGTGCCAGCAGGAAGACAGGGGGAGGGTCCTACGAGCAGTACTTC. It is translated as CASRKTGGGSYEQYF.